These T cell receptor beta chains were read from a single sample in a study of T cell changes during pregnancy in multiple sclerosis. Using immunoSEQ multiplex PCR, the repertoire was profiled, and TCRdb retains in-frame clones only, with some absent. The sample includes tens of thousands of clones, over 80% of them seen just once. The material was peripheral blood, obtained in the third trimester of pregnancy. These TCRs come from a female donor in good health, enrolled as a control in a pregnancy study. Each CDR3 is given with its conserved first and last residue. Each record gives: V gene, J gene, clone size, D gene, CDR3 DNA, CDR3 protein. D genes are given only for firm matches. Size values are once, few and many counts, or a class for expanded clones, and some rows have none.

>TRBV14|TRBJ2-1|-|TRBD2
TGTGCCAGCAGCCAAGTTGAGGCCGGGGGGGTGTTTAAGCAGTTCTTC
CASSQVEAGGVFKQFF
>TRBV2|TRBJ2-7|-|TRBD2
TGTGCCAGCAGGACCCCTAGCGGGAGGTCAGCCTACGAGCAGTACTTC
CASRTPSGRSAYEQYF
>TRBV6-1|TRBJ1-4|-|TRBD1
TGTGCCGGAAGGACAGGCTTTAATGAAAAACTGTTTTTT
CAGRTGFNEKLFF
>TRBV27|TRBJ2-7|once|TRBD2
TGTGCCAGCAGTCGAACGGGCGGGAGACTCTACGAGCAGTACTTC
CASSRTGGRLYEQYF
>TRBV19|TRBJ2-1|-|TRBD2
TGTGCCACAGTACCGCGGGGGGAAATCAATGAGCAGTTCTTC
CATVPRGEINEQFF
>TRBV7-2|TRBJ2-1|-|-
TGTGCCAGCAGCTTAGGCTCTCCAGCGGATACCTACAATGAGCAGTTCTTC
CASSLGSPADTYNEQFF
>TRBV18|TRBJ1-1|-|-
TGTGCCAGCTCACCAAGCGGCCCTGGGGCTTTCTTT
CASSPSGPGAFF
>TRBV7-3|TRBJ2-1|-|-
TGTGCCAGCAGCGTAACCGGCGGGGTAACAGCCAATGAGCAGTTCTTC
CASSVTGGVTANEQFF
>TRBV6-5|TRBJ2-3|-|-
TGTGCCAGCAGTTACTCGGGGAGTAGCGGCACAGATACGCAGTATTTT
CASSYSGSSGTDTQYF
>TRBV21-1|TRBJ2-7|-|-
TGTGCCAGCAGCAAAGGGGGGGTCTGTCGTCCCTACGAGCAGTACTTC
CASSKGGVCRPYEQYF
>TRBV11-3|TRBJ2-1|-|TRBD1
TGTGCCAGCAGCTTCAGGACAGGGAACAATGAGCAGTTCTTC
CASSFRTGNNEQFF
>TRBV20-1|TRBJ2-1|-|-
TGCAGTGCTAGACACGGTGAGCAGTTCTTC
CSARHGEQFF
>TRBV6-5|TRBJ2-1|-|TRBD2
TGTGCCAGCAGCCTCGGGGGGGACAATGAGCAGTTCTTC
CASSLGGDNEQFF
>TRBV5-4|TRBJ2-5|-|-
TGTGCCAGCAGTGTCACAGGGATAAAAGAGACCCAGTACTTC
CASSVTGIKETQYF
>TRBV19|TRBJ2-2|-|-
TGTGCCAGTAGTTTGCAGGGGCCCCCGACGGCCGGGGAGCTGTTTTTT
CASSLQGPPTAGELFF
>TRBV18|TRBJ2-7|-|-
TGTGCCAGCTCACCACAGGCAGGGCCCTACGAGCAGTACTTC
CASSPQAGPYEQYF
>TRBV7-3|TRBJ1-1|-|TRBD1
TGTGCCAGCAGCTTAGGCGGGACAGGGGGCACTGAAGCTTTCTTT
CASSLGGTGGTEAFF
>TRBV9|TRBJ1-2|-|TRBD1
TGTGCCAGCAGCTCCCGAAGCCAGACAGGGGGCGACTATGGCTACACCTTC
CASSSRSQTGGDYGYTF
>TRBV5-4|TRBJ2-7|-|TRBD1
TGTGCCAGCAGCTCTCGGGACAGGGGGCCCGAAAGCTCCTACGAGCAGTACTTC
CASSSRDRGPESSYEQYF
>TRBV14|TRBJ2-7|-|-
TGTGTCAGCAGCCCCGGGGTCACTACGCAGCAGTACTTC
CVSSPGVTTQQYF
>TRBV2|TRBJ2-7|-|-
TGTGCCACCCAGCAGGGCCACGAGCAGTACTTC
CATQQGHEQYF
>TRBV28|TRBJ2-7|-|TRBD2
TGTGCCAGCACCTCCGGGACTAGCAGGAATTACGACGAGCAGTACTTC
CASTSGTSRNYDEQYF
>TRBV10-2|TRBJ1-1|once|-
TGCGCCAGCAGTGTCCCAGGGGACACTGAAGCTTTCTTT
CASSVPGDTEAFF
>TRBV19|TRBJ2-1|-|TRBD1
TGTGCCAGTAGGACAGGGGGCTACAATGAGCAGTTCTTC
CASRTGGYNEQFF
>TRBV14|TRBJ2-7|-|TRBD2
TGTGCCAGCAGCCAAGTTCTAGCGGGAGGAAGCTCCTACGAGCAGTACTTC
CASSQVLAGGSSYEQYF
>TRBV7-3|TRBJ2-7|once|TRBD2
TGTGCCAGCAGCTTACTAGCGGGAGGTGGCTACGAGCAGTACTTC
CASSLLAGGGYEQYF
>TRBV28|TRBJ1-1|-|-
TGTGCCAGCAGTTTTAGCACTGAAGCTTTCTTT
CASSFSTEAFF
>TRBV18|TRBJ2-7|-|-
TGTGCCAGCTCACCCAGGCCGGACTCCTACGAGCAGTACTTC
CASSPRPDSYEQYF
>TRBV5-4|TRBJ2-7|-|TRBD1
TGTGCCAGCAGCCTCGGACAGGCGACCTACGAGCAGTACTTC
CASSLGQATYEQYF
>TRBV13|TRBJ1-1|-|-
TGTGCCAGCAGCTTACACGGGGGGATCACTGAAGCTTTCTTT
CASSLHGGITEAFF
>TRBV6-5|TRBJ1-1|-|-
TGTGCCAGCAGTTACGAGGCGAGCGTGGGGCCTGAAGCTTTCTTT
CASSYEASVGPEAFF
>TRBV5-1|TRBJ2-2|-|-
TGCGCCAGCAGCCTGAGAGAAGAAGGGGAGCTGTTTTTT
CASSLREEGELFF
>TRBV7-2|TRBJ1-5|once|-
TGTGCCAGCAGCTTACGGGGAGGGCGGCCCCAGCATTTT
CASSLRGGRPQHF
>TRBV7-3|TRBJ2-1|-|-
TGTGCCAGCAGCTTAATTGGGACTTCCTTTTACAATGAGCAGTTCTTC
CASSLIGTSFYNEQFF
>TRBV4-1|TRBJ2-1|-|-
TGCGCCAGCAGCCAAGATGGGCGGGCCGACTTGGATGAGCAGTTCTTC
CASSQDGRADLDEQFF